This entry is about one T cell receptor beta chain. Its antigen is still unknown. No per-base quality is available; no much larger clone lies one base away. The method was the immunoSEQ multiplex PCR assay. For the multiplex PCR, a mixture combining 60 forward primers for TCR Vbeta segments and 13 reverse primers for TCR Jbeta segments was used. Amplification of the CDR3 region of rearranged TCR beta genes was performed with a multiplex PCR assay on genomic DNA. The amplified TCR beta libraries were sequenced on the Illumina HiSeq System as 87-base-pair reads. On the authors' methods: In a later analysis, some 80 million unique TCR beta chains were counted across the approximately 670 repertoires, and some 10 million of these chains were shared by at least two donors. Raw reads were error-corrected and collapsed into unique sequences with a nearest-neighbor algorithm that merged closely related sequences to remove PCR and sequencing errors. To assign V, D and J gene segments, CDR3 sequences were aligned to IMGT reference sequences. For a sequence to be retained, a match of at least six nucleotides to both a V gene segment and a J gene segment was required. Rearrangements were classified as productive when the CDR3 lacked stop codons and remained in frame with V and J, and all other rearrangements were classified as non-productive. CDR3 was defined according to IMGT convention as the region running from the second conserved V-encoded cysteine to the conserved J-encoded phenylalanine. The earlier analysis of 587 of the donors excluded sequences that lacked an unambiguous match to a single V gene segment. In an earlier analysis of around 590 of the donors, a V segment was called functional when productive rearrangements were above 56.7%, and segregating when the standard deviation between donors exceeded 5%. A statistical classification framework was built to diagnose cytomegalovirus status from the catalog of TCR beta chain sequences. In a later analysis, V and J genes were assigned by comparing TCR nucleotide sequences against IMGT/GENE-DB human TR gene sequences. Using the TCRdist pipeline, a later analysis assigned CDR3 sequences along with most-parsimonious VDJ recombination scenarios. In a later analysis, every TCR beta chain was defined by the combination of its CDR3 amino acid sequence and its V-gene family, and reads without a unique V-gene family were dropped. A later analysis removed several hundred highly shared, low-generation-probability nucleotide sequences to deal with suspected cross-contamination and a sequencing artifact. In a later analysis, a clonal expansion index was calculated for each public chain from normalized within-repertoire ranks of inferred template counts. A later analysis computed generation probabilities with a VDJ recombination model fitted to out-of-frame rearrangements, and checked the results against IGoR. A later analysis scored TCR-TCR, TCR-HLA and TCR-CMV co-occurrence with hypergeometric tests, applying a repertoire-size bias correction to TCR pairs. False discovery rates were estimated in a later analysis by permuting HLA or CMV assignments 20 times. In a later analysis, co-occurring TCRs were grouped using DBSCAN, with TCRdist sequence similarity added in when clustering inside HLA-allele-positive subsets. Co-occurrence clustering excluded repertoires with fewer than 30,000 or more than 120,000 public chains, plus five with anomalous nucleotide sharing. TCRdb re-hosts the immuneACCESS table, in-frame sequences only. Its copies lack some clones; in the studies checked, an unresolved V gene accounts for under half of them, and the cause for the rest is not known. V, J and clone size derive from that table, while D and trimming were established from the DNA sequence. In all, the sample holds 120,000 or so clones, and around 84% of those were seen once. Under 2% of the sample is taken by the ten largest.

Germline trimming amounts to 6 bases on V and 2 bases on J, with 1 as the count of junction bases outside the gene matches. The CDR3 has 12 amino acids, counting the end cysteine and phenylalanine. CDR3 DNA only is kept here, 36 bases in frame from base 1. As encoded in the germline V gene, CDR1 is ENHRY while CDR2 is SYGVKD. This entry belongs to a study of cytomegalovirus exposure and HLA in healthy donors (dated by TCRdb to the late 2010s). Background for the entire study: An earlier analysis of about 530 of the donors reported over 250 Gb of sequence data and around 120 million unique TCR beta sequences obtained from around 170 million T cells. Approximately 310 gigabases of sequencing data and 70 million to 100 million unique TCR sequences were included in an early release covering about 700 HLA-typed donors. Among the roughly 400 genotyped donors, approximately 82% belonged to the genetic ancestry cluster associated with self-reported Caucasian donors. The study was designed to test whether signatures of past pathogen exposure could be identified by cataloging public T cell receptors. Using immunosequencing, the study profiled T cell repertoires from roughly 650 subjects and related those repertoires to cytomegalovirus serostatus. In addition to the first cohort of approximately 670 subjects, a separate validation cohort of 100 to 150 different subjects was used. To predict cytomegalovirus infection status, the study brought together high-throughput TCR immunosequencing, statistical association of individual TCRs with disease status, and machine learning. In a later analysis, previously published TCR beta repertoires from 550 to 700 donors were re-analyzed and high-resolution HLA genotyping was added so that TCR occurrence patterns could be studied. In the later analysis, no new phenotypic data were used to find candidate immune exposures; instead, reliance was placed on TCR beta sequences and their occurrence across donors. In an earlier analysis of a few hundred of the donors, high-throughput TCR beta sequencing was used to judge whether each TCR beta V gene segment behaved as functional or pseudogenic. Donor age, sex, ethnicity and CMV serostatus were compiled together with the repertoire data. A later genetic analysis used genome-wide SNP genotypes for about three fifths of the roughly 700 donors, treating that subset as a discovery cohort. Every discovery cohort repertoire had been produced on one sequencing platform. HLA typing covered class I and class II loci at four-digit resolution. Typing coverage varied by locus: about 620-630 donors for A, B, C, DRB1 and DQB1; 522 for DQA1; over 600 for DPA1; some 470 for DPB1. Because of strong linkage in the cohort, roughly five DR-DQ haplotypes were treated as single units for association and clustering. Among 300 to 450 genotyped donors of the cohort, an average of around 240,000 unique TCR beta nucleotide sequences were sequenced per donor, roughly 20% of them non-productive.

The research as a whole found: Roughly 15 rarely observed V segments, including chromosome 9 orphons, were excluded from the earlier analysis of about 610 of the donors because counts were too low. A later analysis found that TCR association rates varied across HLA loci, with DRB1 alleles showing the most associated TCRs and HLA-C alleles the fewest. According to the authors, the approach could potentially be generalized to other disease states and immunological phenotypes. A cluster of highly shared sequence variants was judged likely to be a technical artifact of the sequencing pipeline. Presence/absence analyses assumed roughly uniform sequencing depth across donors, an assumption that may not hold. A further reported finding was that TCR beta sequences accurately predicted the HLA-A and HLA-B alleles for most subjects in the first cohort. In a later analysis, several top co-occurrence clusters were reported to appear linked to parvovirus B19, influenza, CMV and Epstein-Barr virus. The 87-base-pair reads could not distinguish some IMGT-functional V segments, including TRBV6-2 and TRBV6-3, so those segments were excluded. According to a later analysis, most CMV-associated TCR beta chains appeared to be HLA-restricted, and the HLA associations seemed to be driven largely by CMV exposure. The study gave a list of some 150 TCR beta chains associated with cytomegalovirus. The cohort was sequenced for TCR beta chains only, and without alpha or paired-chain data the features that could be detected were limited. Because some donors lacked HLA typing at each locus, the association tests relied only on the typed subset. Strong co-occurrence of HLA alleles, especially DR and DQ, made assigning TCR associations to individual alleles difficult. While some public TCRs were present in many individuals, most TCR sequences turned up only very rarely across donors. In a later analysis, HLA-associated TCR beta chains were found to be more clonally expanded and to have lower generation probabilities than equally common non-associated chains. Immune exposure information for the cohort was limited to CMV serostatus. An association between a missense DCLRE1C variant and V-gene and J-gene trimming of TCR beta chains was found in a later genetic analysis and replicated in an independent cohort. The classifier was reported to diagnose cytomegalovirus status with high specificity and sensitivity in both the original cohort and the validation cohort. A few of the identified cytomegalovirus-associated TCR beta chains were confirmed in vitro to be specific for cytomegalovirus antigens. In an earlier analysis of some 550 of the donors, most TCR beta V segments were observed in productive rearrangements about 87% or about 30% of the time, broadly matching IMGT annotations. In a later analysis, some 18,000 TCR beta sequences were associated with specific HLA alleles at a false discovery rate of 0.05. Compared with the approximately 670-donor mean, donors in an Asian-associated ancestry cluster had fewer N-insertions in productive TCRs, according to a later genetic analysis. Linkage disequilibrium might explain the correlated functional status among segregating V segments, but an unknown experimental factor could not be excluded.

The cohort consisted of some 670 healthy bone marrow donors. At the time of sampling, every cohort member was nominally healthy, though immune exposures that went unrecorded were likely present. The donor was CMV seronegative and belonged to the group of around 350 seronegative cohort members. A peripheral blood sample was provided by each donor, and peripheral blood mononuclear cells were used for TCR beta sequencing. Genomic DNA was extracted from the blood cell samples with the Qiagen DNeasy Blood Extraction Kit. What was sequenced was PBMCs. The clonotype originates from a man between 18 and 29 years old in good health and CMV-seronegative. The chain is made from TRBV10-3 and TRBJ2-7; a stretch of 7 junction bases matches TRBD1. For the CDR3, the sequence is CAIRDRTYEQYF. At the DNA level, the sequence is TGTGCCATCAGGGACAGGACCTACGAGCAGTACTTC.